These 8 T cell receptor beta chains were all obtained from the same sample, sequenced in a study of CD8+ T cells in alopecia areata. The treatment is: oral pan-JAK inhibitor, 5-10 mg twice daily. Extraction of RNA preceded its reverse transcription into cDNA, which served as the sequencing template. TCRdb keeps only in-frame clones here, not all; method: immunoSEQ multiplex PCR. Of some 200,000 clones in the sample, 40% to 45% were seen once. The material sequenced was CD4+ T cells sorted from blood, taken at approximately week 36, from a patient treated with tofacitinib. Receptor source: a human donor with alopecia areata.

This chain uses TRBV9 with TRBJ2-7; TRBD2 might be the D (6 bases). V dropped 2 bases and J dropped 0 bases, with 12 bases sitting between them. This CDR3 is 15 amino acids long. In germline, CDR1 is SGDLS, CDR2 YYNGEE. The CDR3 loop is CASSVLPTSSYEQYF. The CDR3 nucleotides read TGTGCCAGCAGCGTCCTTCCGACTAGCTCCTACGAGCAGTACTTC.

In this sample, this clone turned up a few times. The chain combines TRBV5-6 with TRBJ2-5, with D possibly being TRBD1 (6 bases). CDR1 SGHDT and CDR2 YYEEEE come from the germline V gene. The CDR3 extends over 14 amino acids. The germline V and J ends were trimmed by 2 bases and 2 bases, with 10 bases remaining between them. The chain's CDR3 is CASSFPDRQETQYF. DNA for the CDR3: TGTGCCAGCAGCTTCCCTGACAGGCAAGAGACCCAGTACTTC.

V gene TRBV29-1 combines with J gene TRBJ2-1; TRBD2 matches 8 bases. V gave up 3 bases and J gave up 6 bases; unmatched junction bases: 1. Germline assignment: CDR1 SQVTM and CDR2 ANQGSEA. CDR3 size: 12 residues. CDR3 DNA: TGCAGCGTTGAGGGACTAGTCAATGAGCAGTTCTTC. Amino acids: CSVEGLVNEQFF.

This clone was observed a few times. The chain is built from TRBV29-1 and TRBJ1-5; unclear D gene. The CDR3 has 15 amino acids. V was cut by 4 bases and J by 4 bases, with 17 bases left in between. Looked up from germline, CDR1 is SQVTM and CDR2 is ANQGSEA. The DNA for the CDR3 is TGCAGCGTTGTTTTGCGCGCGGACCCTAATCAGCCCCAGCATTTT. Protein: CSVVLRADPNQPQHF. Supplemented by reference TRBV29-1 and TRBJ1-5, the full variable domain reads SAVISQKPSRDICQRGTSLTIQCQVDSQVTMMFWYRQQPGQSLTLIATANQGSEATYESGFVIDKFPISRPNLTFSTLTVSNMSPEDSSIYLCSVVLRADPNQPQHFGDGTRLSIL.

V is TRBV6-1 and J is TRBJ2-7; the D gene is possibly TRBD2 (5 bases). Trimming pared 7 bases from V and 3 bases from J, leaving 10 bases between. The length of the CDR3 is 12 residues. Germline CDR1 is MNHNS and CDR2 is SASEGT. The CDR3 DNA follows: TGTGCCAGCACAGAGGCGGGCTACGAGCAGTACTTC. Amino acids: CASTEAGYEQYF.

As DNA, the CDR3 is TGTGCCAGCAGTTCGACCACAGGGATCAATCAGCCCCAGCATTTT. Translated: CASSSTTGINQPQHF. The chain has TRBV28 and TRBJ1-5; the D gene is possibly TRBD1 (6 bases). Trimming left V 4 bases short and J 3 bases short, with 13 bases between. CDR1 and CDR2 (germline): MDHEN, SYDVKM. The length of the CDR3 is 15 residues.

This clone was found a few times. The chain employs TRBV30 and TRBJ2-5, with 8 bases matching TRBD1. The V segment lost 2 bases and the J segment 7 bases; nucleotides outside the gene matches: 6. This CDR3 spans 13 amino acids. CDR1 is GTSNPN and CDR2 is SVGIG in the germline V gene (reference sequence). CDR3 coding DNA: TGTGCCTGGAGTCGAAACAGGGGGGCGACCCAGTACTTC. It translates to CAWSRNRGATQYF.

This chain uses TRBV7-2 with TRBJ2-2; possibly TRBD1 for D (6 bases). The CDR3 runs to 14 residues. Germline CDR1 reads SGHTA; CDR2 reads FQGNSA. V dropped 6 bases and J dropped 4 bases, with 12 bases sitting between them. The chain's CDR3 is CASRDRIATGELFF. The CDR3 coding sequence is TGTGCCAGCAGAGACAGGATTGCCACCGGGGAGCTGTTTTTT. Full variable domain (outside the CDR3, taken from reference TRBV7-2 and TRBJ2-2): GAGVSQSPSNKVTEKGKDVELRCDPISGHTALYWYRQSLGQGLEFLIYFQGNSAPDKSGLPSDRFSAERTGGSVSTLTIQRTQQEDSAVYLCASRDRIATGELFFGEGSRLTVL.